What follows are 27 T cell receptor beta chains derived from one specimen sequenced in a study of spatial heterogeneity in lung cancer. Time point noted: sample taken at primary tumor resection. Whole RNA, isolated from tumor, nontumor lung or frozen PBMC, was sequenced without prior sorting. In TCRdb, the 5' RACE reads were re-called with MiXCR into one record per CDR3 protein. The sample yields about 17,000 distinct CDR3 sequences, about a fifth seen once. The starting material was PBMCs, obtained at surgery. These TCRs come from a female donor with early-stage non-small cell lung cancer.

This clonotype was counted at least ten times. V gene TRBV7-9 combines with J gene TRBJ2-4; no firm D call. The length of the CDR3 is 14 residues. The germline V gene has CDR1 SEHNR and CDR2 FQNEAQ (reference sequence). Trimming cost V 5 bases and J 6 bases, with 14 bases left between them. CDR3 in amino acids: CASSKSGSGNIQYF. CDR3 in DNA: TGTGCCAGCAGCAAATCTGGTTCGGGAAACATTCAGTACTTC.

This clonotype was counted ten times or more. The chain links TRBV28 to TRBJ1-5, with 8 bases identical to TRBD1. Germline lookup yields CDR1 MDHEN and CDR2 SYDVKM. CDR3 length: 16 residues. Trimming at V came to 3 bases and at J to 5 bases, leaving 9 bases not matched to a gene. CDR3 in DNA: TGTGCCAGCAGTTTGCCGGGACAGGCAGGCGATCAGCCCCAGCATTTT. Translation gives CASSLPGQAGDQPQHF.

This clonotype was detected many times. The CDR3 nucleotides are TGTGCCAGCAGCCCGCGGGCTAGCTACGAGCAGTACTTC. Protein sequence: CASSPRASYEQYF. V is TRBV6-5 and J is TRBJ2-7; possible D gene TRBD2, 5 bases. The CDR3 runs to 13 residues. In germline, CDR1 is MNHEY, CDR2 SVGAGI. The V end was cut by 6 bases, the J end by 3 bases, with 12 bases between.

This clonotype was seen many times. The rearrangement links TRBV6-5 to TRBJ2-1, with 10 bases aligning to TRBD1. In germline, CDR1 is MNHEY, CDR2 SVGAGI. This CDR3 is built from 16 residues. After removal of 6 bases from V and 8 bases from J, the junction contained 13 bases not matched to a gene. CDR3 protein: CASSLNPGQGWDEQFF. For the CDR3, the DNA is TGTGCCAGCAGCCTAAACCCGGGACAGGGGTGGGATGAGCAGTTCTTC.

Ten or more counts support this clonotype. J is TRBJ1-6 and V is TRBV3-1; TRBD1 aligns across 10 bases. The CDR3 is 14 amino acids. Germline values: CDR1 LGHDT, CDR2 YNNKEL (reference sequence). V lost 5 bases and J lost 10; bases outside the gene matches: 5. The DNA of the CDR3 is TGTGCCAGCAGCGCCGGGACAGGGGCCTCACCCCTCCACTTT. Translating gives CASSAGTGASPLHF.

This clonotype was counted only a few times. An end of the junction differs from the germline gene, which may be a read error. This chain links TRBV7-2 with TRBJ2-1, with TRBD2 identical over 8 bases. The CDR3 loop spans 14 amino acids. CDR1 and CDR2 from the germline V gene are SGHTA and FQGNSA. The CDR3 nucleotides read TGTGCCAGCAGCTTCGGACTAGCTTCTAATGAACAGTTCTTC. It translates to CASSFGLASNEQFF.

The V gene is TRBV9, the J gene TRBJ2-7; D gene unclear. CDR3 length equals 11 residues. The V and J ends lost 2 bases and 9 bases respectively, with 9 bases between them. The germline V gene encodes CDR1 SGDLS and CDR2 YYNGEE. The CDR3 nucleotides are TGTGCCAGCAGCGTGGGCGGTGTGCAGTACTTC. This encodes CASSVGGVQYF. Full variable domain (missing parts from reference TRBV9 and TRBJ2-7): DSGVTQTPKHLITATGQRVTLRCSPRSGDLSVYWYQQSLDQGLQFLIQYYNGEERAKGNILERFSAQQFPDLHSELNLSSLELGDSALYFCASSVGGVQYFGPGTRLTVT.

This clonotype was seen many times. This rearrangement joins TRBV7-3 to TRBJ1-3, with D hard to call. Germline CDR1 SGHTA, CDR2 FQGTGA. The ends were cut back, 3 bases at V and 0 bases at J, with 9 bases in the middle. The CDR3 has 15 amino acids. CDR3 residues: CASSLMGVSGNTIYF. The CDR3 DNA reads as TGTGCCAGCAGCTTGATGGGAGTCTCTGGAAACACCATATATTTT.

This clonotype was observed at least ten times. The chain employs TRBV5-1 and TRBJ2-7; D not resolved. V shed 0 bases and J shed 2 bases, with 9 bases lying between them. The germline V gene has CDR1 SGHRS and CDR2 YFSETQ. The CDR3 loop spans 14 amino acids. CDR3 nucleotide sequence: TGCGCCAGCAGCTTGGGGCACATAACCTACGAGCAGTACTTC. It is translated as CASSLGHITYEQYF.

At least ten counts were recorded for this clonotype. The rearrangement uses TRBV19 and TRBJ2-5, with D perhaps being TRBD1 or TRBD2 (5 bases each). Deletions cut 8 bases from V and 4 bases from J, with 11 bases between. The CDR3 totals 12 residues. The germline V gene encodes CDR1 LNHDA and CDR2 SQIVND (reference sequence). The CDR3 nucleotides read TGTGCCAGTGGACGTGGGGGAGAGACCCAGTACTTC. Translating gives CASGRGGETQYF.

Relative to its sample, this clonotype is medium-sized (0.01 to 0.1%). The CDR3: CASSQERTSVSTDTQYF. CDR3 DNA sequence: TGTGCCAGCAGCCAAGAACGGACTAGCGTAAGCACAGATACGCAGTATTTT. This chain connects TRBV14 to TRBJ2-3, with 9 positions matching TRBD2. Trimming took 0 bases from V and 0 from J; bases not matched to a gene: 4. Germline-derived CDR1 and CDR2 are SGHDN and FVKESK. CDR3 length: 17 residues.

This clonotype came up many times. The genes are TRBV7-2 and TRBJ2-3, with D uncertain. In germline, CDR1 is SGHTA, CDR2 FQGNSA. CDR3 size: 12 residues. Trimming cost V 1 base and J 2 bases, with 1 base left between them. CDR3 amino acids: CASSLDTDTQYF. Written as DNA, the CDR3 is TGTGCCAGCAGCTTAGACACAGATACGCAGTATTTT.

In this sample, this clonotype turned up a few times. The rearrangement joins TRBV7-9 to TRBJ2-3, with D perhaps assigned TRBD1 or TRBD2 (6 bases each). CDR1 and CDR2 from the germline V gene are SEHNR and FQNEAQ (reference sequence). The length of the CDR3 is 12 residues. Trimming pared 8 bases from V and 6 bases from J, leaving 12 bases between. In DNA form, the CDR3 reads TGTGCCAGCTCTTCGGGGGCGGATACGCAGTATTTT. It yields the protein CASSSGADTQYF.

The chain recombines TRBV28 with TRBJ2-7, with D perhaps given as TRBD1 or TRBD2 (5 bases each). CDR1 and CDR2 from the germline V gene are MDHEN and SYDVKM. There are 16 residues in the CDR3. V was trimmed by 4 bases and J by 2 bases, leaving 18 bases between them. The CDR3 DNA reads TGTGCCAGCAGTTCCCCCCGGGACCTTTCGACCTACGAGCAGTACTTC. It specifies CASSSPRDLSTYEQYF.

The chain employs TRBV20-1 and TRBJ2-3; TRBD2 might be the D (6 bases). V was clipped by 1 base and J by 2 bases, with 13 bases between them. Germline CDR1 is DFQATT and CDR2 is SNEGSKA (reference sequence). This CDR3 is built from 15 residues. Written as DNA, the CDR3 is TGCAGTGCTAGAGTCTTTGCGGGGTACACAGATACGCAGTATTTT. Its protein product is CSARVFAGYTDTQYF.

This sequence joins TRBV4-2 and TRBJ2-7; 8 bases agree with TRBD2. The germline V gene has CDR1 LGHNA and CDR2 YNFKEQ. The CDR3 is made up of 13 amino acids. Losses at the gene ends were 2 bases for V and 3 bases for J; bases not matched to a gene: 0. The CDR3 loop reads CASSQLAGYEQYF. CDR3 bases: TGTGCCAGCAGCCAACTAGCGGGCTACGAGCAGTACTTC.

This clonotype qualifies as medium-sized. The chain joins TRBV27 to TRBJ2-1, with unresolved D. The CDR3 extends over 14 amino acids. The V gene lost 4 bases and the J gene lost 5 bases, with 12 bases spanning the gap. The V gene's germline CDR1 is MNHEY and CDR2 SMNVEV (reference sequence). Here the CDR3 reads CASSSVTANNEQFF. CDR3 bases: TGTGCCAGCAGTTCAGTCACGGCTAACAATGAGCAGTTCTTC.

Many counts were recorded for this clonotype. The chain uses TRBV7-2 and TRBJ2-1; D gene unclear. CDR3 size: 12 residues. The germline V gene has CDR1 SGHTA and CDR2 FQGNSA. V gave up 0 bases and J gave up 10 bases, with 7 bases separating them. The CDR3 reads CASSLAANEQFF. The CDR3 coding sequence is TGTGCCAGCAGCTTAGCTGCCAACGAGCAGTTCTTC.

V and J are TRBV7-3 and TRBJ2-1; 10 bases line up with TRBD1. The V and J ends lost 5 bases and 8 bases, in that order; junction bases with no gene match: 9. From germline, CDR1 is SGHTA and CDR2 FQGTGA. This CDR3 comprises 15 residues. The CDR3 region is CASSTPTGGNYEQFF. CDR3 nucleotide sequence: TGTGCCAGCAGCACCCCGACAGGGGGCAACTATGAGCAGTTCTTC.

This clonotype occurred many times. The V and J genes are TRBV10-3 and TRBJ2-1; 8 nucleotides line up with TRBD2. J gave up 2 bases and V 0 bases, and 6 bases lay outside the gene matches. The CDR3 has 17 amino acids. Per germline, CDR1 ENHRY and CDR2 SYGVKD. The CDR3 reads CAISESSSSGPYNEQFF. The DNA for the CDR3 is TGTGCCATCAGTGAGTCCTCCTCTAGCGGGCCCTACAATGAGCAGTTCTTC.

This clonotype was recorded a few times. The genes are TRBV7-9 and TRBJ2-7, with D uncertain. Germline V gives CDR1 SEHNR, CDR2 FQNEAQ (reference sequence). This CDR3 is 13 amino acids long. Trimming cost V 2 bases and J 2 bases, with 7 bases left between them. The CDR3 reads CASSLQTPYEQYF. CDR3 coding DNA: TGTGCCAGCAGCTTACAGACGCCCTACGAGCAGTACTTC. Full variable domain (outside the CDR3, taken from reference TRBV7-9 and TRBJ2-7): DTGVSQNPRHKITKRGQNVTFRCDPISEHNRLYWYRQTLGQGPEFLTYFQNEAQLEKSRLLSDRFSAERPKGSFSTLEIQRTEQGDSAMYLCASSLQTPYEQYFGPGTRLTVT.

In its sample, this clonotype is medium-sized. The V call is TRBV7-9, the J call TRBJ1-2; D uncertain. With 1 base removed from V and 7 bases from J, the gap between germline ends came to 10 bases. The CDR3 is 13 residues long. Germline V CDR1 and CDR2: SEHNR, FQNEAQ (reference sequence). The DNA of the CDR3 is TGTGCCAGCAGCTTAGAGGGTCCGCGTGGCTACACCTTC. Its translation is CASSLEGPRGYTF.

This clonotype was observed many times. The chain recombines TRBV5-5 with TRBJ2-2, with D possibly being TRBD2 (6 bases). CDR1 and CDR2 from the germline V gene are SGHKS and YYEKEE (reference sequence). The V gene lost 4 bases and the J gene lost 1 base, with 20 bases spanning the gap. There are 18 residues in the CDR3. Here the CDR3 reads CASSGFGADSGNTGELFF. The CDR3 coding sequence is TGTGCCAGCAGCGGCTTCGGGGCGGATAGCGGGAACACCGGGGAGCTGTTTTTT.

The chain links TRBV4-3 to TRBJ2-1; no clear D gene. The germline gives CDR1 LGHNA, CDR2 YSLEER. Trimming took 2 bases from V and 2 from J, leaving 4 bases between them. The CDR3 loop spans 13 amino acids. The CDR3 sequence is CASSQSTYNEQFF. In nucleotides, the CDR3 is TGCGCCAGCAGCCAATCAACCTACAATGAGCAGTTCTTC.

This clonotype was found many times. The V and J genes are TRBV6-4 and TRBJ2-1, with TRBD2 matching 11 bases. CDR1 is MRHNA, CDR2 SNTAGT, per germline. The CDR3 is made up of 15 amino acids. V lost 6 bases, J lost 3 bases, and 4 bases stayed unmatched. In nucleotides, the CDR3 is TGTGCCAGCAGCCCGCTAGCGGGGGGCTACAATGAGCAGTTCTTC. Residues: CASSPLAGGYNEQFF.

The chain couples TRBV18 to TRBJ1-3; D remains ambiguous. CDR1 KGHSH and CDR2 LQKENI come from the germline V gene. The CDR3 loop spans 15 amino acids. V was pared by 2 bases and J by 0 bases, with 8 bases between. Here the CDR3 DNA reads TGTGCCAGCTCACCAGGCGGGAGCTCTGGAAACACCATATATTTT. Amino acids: CASSPGGSSGNTIYF.

This clonotype is deemed medium-sized. This rearrangement joins TRBV7-9 to TRBJ2-1; 10 nucleotides match TRBD2. The germline gives CDR1 SEHNR, CDR2 FQNEAQ (reference sequence). V was clipped by 5 bases and J by 10 bases; unmatched bases: 14. CDR3 length equals 16 residues. The CDR3 nucleotides read TGTGCCAGCAGCCAATACGACCTAGCGGGGGCCTTGGAGCAGTTCTTC. This encodes CASSQYDLAGALEQFF.